This T cell receptor (beta chain) was captured by sequencing in a study of shared T cell receptors in the human thymus. This CDR3 contains 14 residues. Trimming removed 6 bases from V and 4 bases from J, with 16 bases in between. Germline V gene sequence: CDR1 MNHEY, CDR2 SVGAGI. Sequencing used immunoSEQ multiplex PCR; TCRdb keeps in-frame clones, though not all of them. The data show roughly 710,000 clones, roughly 85% seen once. This sample was also put to use in a study of human thymus T cells. That source notes: Donor material was obtained from healthy Finnish infants undergoing corrective surgery for congenital heart defects. The source of the thymus tissue was resections taken during corrective heart surgery. It looked as if thymic and blood repertoires used V and J genes in a biased way. Thymic TCR repertoires of unrelated people reportedly overlapped highly.

Source material: thymocytes. This receptor was obtained from a girl under two years old with a congenital heart defect. V and J are TRBV6-5 and TRBJ2-7, with a possible D match to TRBD2 (5 bases). CDR3: CASSLSGPRYEQYF. The CDR3 DNA follows: TGTGCCAGCAGCCTCAGCGGACCGAGATACGAGCAGTACTTC.